Included here is one T cell receptor beta chain sequence, with context. What it binds is not known. The sample belongs to a study of cytomegalovirus exposure and HLA in healthy donors. The study's findings and limits: Later on, an analysis found that several of the most significant clusters appeared to be linked to common viral pathogens, which included parvovirus B19. Researchers left out some V segments, among them TRBV6-2 and TRBV6-3, as indistinguishable.

The PCR ran on 60 Vbeta and 13 Jbeta primers. Libraries were prepared by immunoSEQ multiplex PCR; TCRdb keeps only in-frame clonotypes and omits some of them. The data show some 110,000 clones, about two thirds seen once. The V and J ends lost 4 bases and 1 base, in that order; junction bases with no gene match: 8. The V gene's germline CDR1 is GTSNPN and CDR2 SVGIG (reference sequence). The CDR3 loop spans 17 amino acids. V and J are TRBV30 and TRBJ2-6; 9 positions match TRBD1. The material sequenced was PBMCs. The source is a female donor in good health and CMV-seronegative. CDR3 DNA sequence: TGTGCCTGGATGAGAGACAGGGGGTCGTCTGGGGCCAACGTCCTGACTTTC. Translating gives CAWMRDRGSSGANVLTF.